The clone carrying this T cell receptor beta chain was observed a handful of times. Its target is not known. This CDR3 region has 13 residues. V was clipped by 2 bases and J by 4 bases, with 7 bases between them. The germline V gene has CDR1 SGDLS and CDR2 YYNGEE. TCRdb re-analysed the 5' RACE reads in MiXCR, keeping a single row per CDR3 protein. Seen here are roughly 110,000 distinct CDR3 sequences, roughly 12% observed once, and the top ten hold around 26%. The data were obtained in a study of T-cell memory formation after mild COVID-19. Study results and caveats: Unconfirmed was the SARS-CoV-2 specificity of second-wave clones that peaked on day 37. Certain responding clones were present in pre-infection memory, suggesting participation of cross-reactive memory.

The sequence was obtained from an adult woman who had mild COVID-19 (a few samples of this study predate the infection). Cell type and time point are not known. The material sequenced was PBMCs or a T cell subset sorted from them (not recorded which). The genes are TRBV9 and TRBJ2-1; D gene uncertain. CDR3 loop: CASSVGPYNEQFF. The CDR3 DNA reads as TGTGCCAGCAGCGTCGGTCCGTACAATGAGCAGTTCTTC.